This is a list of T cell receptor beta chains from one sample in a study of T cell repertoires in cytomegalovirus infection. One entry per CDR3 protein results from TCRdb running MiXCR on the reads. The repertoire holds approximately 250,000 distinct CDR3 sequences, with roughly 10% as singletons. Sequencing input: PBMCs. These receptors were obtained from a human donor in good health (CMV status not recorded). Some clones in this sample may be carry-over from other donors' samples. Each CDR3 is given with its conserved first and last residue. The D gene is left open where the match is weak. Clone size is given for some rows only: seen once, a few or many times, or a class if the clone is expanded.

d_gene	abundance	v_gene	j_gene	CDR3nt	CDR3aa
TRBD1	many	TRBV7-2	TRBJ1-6	TGTGCCAGCAGCTACCTAAATAGGGACAGGGACCTCCACTTT	CASSYLNRDRDLHF
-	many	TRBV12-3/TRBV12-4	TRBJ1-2	TGTGCCAGCTGGTCGTCAGGGCGACATGGCTACACCTTC	CASWSSGRHGYTF
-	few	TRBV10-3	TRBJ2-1	TGTGCCATCAGTGAGTCGAGGGGTCGTGAGCAGTTCTTC	CAISESRGREQFF
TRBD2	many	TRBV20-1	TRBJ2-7	TGCAGTGCTAGATTAGCGGGAGGAGTGGTCGAGCAGTACTTC	CSARLAGGVVEQYF
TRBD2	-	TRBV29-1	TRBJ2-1	TGCAGCGTTGAGTTTAGCGGGAGGCGCCTTAGCTCCTACAATGAGCAGTTCTTC	CSVEFSGRRLSSYNEQFF
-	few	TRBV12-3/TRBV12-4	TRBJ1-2	TGTGCCAGCAGCGCCCACTATGGCTACACCTTC	CASSAHYGYTF
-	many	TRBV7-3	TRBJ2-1	TGTGCCAGCAGCAAGGACAGATATGTGAATGAGCAGTTCTTC	CASSKDRYVNEQFF
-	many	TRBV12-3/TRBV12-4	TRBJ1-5	TGTGCCAGCAGTTCCCAAGTGACAGCTTCCAATCAGCCCCAGCATTTT	CASSSQVTASNQPQHF
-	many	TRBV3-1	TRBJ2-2	TGTGCCAGCAGCCACGTAGGGGAGCTGTTTTTT	CASSHVGELFF
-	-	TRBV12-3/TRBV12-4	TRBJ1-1	TGTGCCAGCAGGTTGGGGGGCGTCACTGAAGCTTTCTTT	CASRLGGVTEAFF
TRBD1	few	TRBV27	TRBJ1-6	TGTGCCAGCAGTCGACAGGGTAACACCTATAATTCACCCCTCCACTTT	CASSRQGNTYNSPLHF
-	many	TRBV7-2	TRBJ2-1	TGTGCCAGCAGCTTAGAGGGCTATGAGCAGTTCTTC	CASSLEGYEQFF
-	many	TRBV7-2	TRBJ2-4	TGTGCCAGCAGCCCCGTGATGGGTGGGAACATTCAGTACTTC	CASSPVMGGNIQYF
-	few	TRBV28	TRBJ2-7	TGTGCCAGCAAAGACACCTACGAGCAGTACTTC	CASKDTYEQYF
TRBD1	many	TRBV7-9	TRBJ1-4	TGTGCCAGCAGCCACCGGGACAGGTCCAATGAAAAACTGTTTTTT	CASSHRDRSNEKLFF
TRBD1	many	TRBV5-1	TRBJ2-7	TGCGCCAGCAGCTTGAATTCGGGGACAGGCCTGTCCTACGAGCAGTACTTC	CASSLNSGTGLSYEQYF